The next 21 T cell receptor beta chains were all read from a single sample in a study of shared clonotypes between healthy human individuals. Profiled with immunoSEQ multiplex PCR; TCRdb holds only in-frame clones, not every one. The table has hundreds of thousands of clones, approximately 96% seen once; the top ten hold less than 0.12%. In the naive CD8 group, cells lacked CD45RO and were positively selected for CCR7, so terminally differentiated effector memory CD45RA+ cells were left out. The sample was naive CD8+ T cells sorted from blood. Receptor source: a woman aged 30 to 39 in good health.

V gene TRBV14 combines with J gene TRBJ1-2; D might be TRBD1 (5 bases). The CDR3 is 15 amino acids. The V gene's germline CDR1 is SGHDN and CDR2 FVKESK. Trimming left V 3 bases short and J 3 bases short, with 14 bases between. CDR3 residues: CASSQDTSGDYGYTF. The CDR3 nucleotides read TGTGCCAGCAGCCAGGACACCAGTGGGGACTATGGCTACACCTTC.

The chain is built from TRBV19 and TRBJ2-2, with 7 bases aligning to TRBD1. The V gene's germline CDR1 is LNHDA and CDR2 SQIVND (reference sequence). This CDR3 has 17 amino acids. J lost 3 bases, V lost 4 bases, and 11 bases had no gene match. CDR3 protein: CASSTTRQGMDTGELFF. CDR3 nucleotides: TGTGCCAGTAGTACTACAAGACAGGGAATGGACACCGGGGAGCTGTTTTTT.

CDR3 in DNA: TGTGCCAGCAGTTTAATATCAGGGATCAACGAGCAGTACTTC. It yields the protein CASSLISGINEQYF. This chain connects TRBV27 to TRBJ2-7; TRBD1 is a possible D gene (5 bases). CDR3 length equals 14 residues. The germline CDR1 and CDR2 sequences are MNHEY and SMNVEV (reference sequence). V lost 2 bases and J 5 bases, leaving 13 bases between the germline ends.

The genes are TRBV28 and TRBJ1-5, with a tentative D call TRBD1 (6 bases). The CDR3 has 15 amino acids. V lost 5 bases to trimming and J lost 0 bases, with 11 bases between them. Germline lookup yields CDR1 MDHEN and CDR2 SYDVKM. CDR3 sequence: CASSPGTHSNQPQHF. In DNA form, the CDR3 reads TGTGCCAGCAGTCCCGGGACACATAGCAATCAGCCCCAGCATTTT.

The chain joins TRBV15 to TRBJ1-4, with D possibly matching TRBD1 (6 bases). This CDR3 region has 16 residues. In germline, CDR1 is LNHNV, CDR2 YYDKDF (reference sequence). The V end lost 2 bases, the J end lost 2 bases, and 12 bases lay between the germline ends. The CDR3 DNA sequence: TGTGCCACCAGCAGACTCGAGAGGGGGACTAATGAAAAACTGTTTTTT. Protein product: CATSRLERGTNEKLFF.

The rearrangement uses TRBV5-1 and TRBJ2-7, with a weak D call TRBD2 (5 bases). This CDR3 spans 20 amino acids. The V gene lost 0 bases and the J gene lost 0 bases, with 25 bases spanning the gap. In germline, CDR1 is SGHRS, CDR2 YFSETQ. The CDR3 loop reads CASSLVPGFGLGMVSYEQYF. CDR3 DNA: TGCGCCAGCAGCTTGGTTCCGGGATTTGGGTTAGGGATGGTCTCCTACGAGCAGTACTTC. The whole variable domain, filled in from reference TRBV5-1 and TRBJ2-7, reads KAGVTQTPRYLIKTRGQQVTLSCSPISGHRSVSWYQQTPGQGLQFLFEYFSETQRNKGNFPGRFSGRQFSNSRSEMNVSTLELGDSALYLCASSLVPGFGLGMVSYEQYFGPGTRLTVT.

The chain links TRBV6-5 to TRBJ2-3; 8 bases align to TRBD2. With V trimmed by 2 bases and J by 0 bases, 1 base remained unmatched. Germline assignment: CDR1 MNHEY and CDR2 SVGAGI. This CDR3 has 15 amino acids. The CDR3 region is CASSYTGGSTDTQYF. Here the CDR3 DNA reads TGTGCCAGCAGTTACACGGGAGGGAGCACAGATACGCAGTATTTT.

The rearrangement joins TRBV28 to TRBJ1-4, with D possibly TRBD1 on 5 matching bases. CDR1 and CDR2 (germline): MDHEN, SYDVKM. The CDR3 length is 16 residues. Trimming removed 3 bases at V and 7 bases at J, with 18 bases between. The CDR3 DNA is TGTGCCAGCAGTTTGCCCAGGGCGATTCGGGGTGAAAAACTGTTTTTT. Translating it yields CASSLPRAIRGEKLFF.

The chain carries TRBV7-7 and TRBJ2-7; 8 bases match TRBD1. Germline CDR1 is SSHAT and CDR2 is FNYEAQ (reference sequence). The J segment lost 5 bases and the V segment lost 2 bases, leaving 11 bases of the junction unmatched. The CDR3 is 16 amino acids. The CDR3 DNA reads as TGTGCCAGCAGCTTAACCCCTGACAGGGGATCAGACGAGCAGTACTTC. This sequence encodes CASSLTPDRGSDEQYF.

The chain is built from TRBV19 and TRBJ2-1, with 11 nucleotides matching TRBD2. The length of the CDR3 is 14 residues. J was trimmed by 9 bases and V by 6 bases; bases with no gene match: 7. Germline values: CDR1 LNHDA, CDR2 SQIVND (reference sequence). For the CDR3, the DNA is TGTGCCAGTAGCCCGGTGGGACTAGCGGTTGAGCAGTTCTTC. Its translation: CASSPVGLAVEQFF.

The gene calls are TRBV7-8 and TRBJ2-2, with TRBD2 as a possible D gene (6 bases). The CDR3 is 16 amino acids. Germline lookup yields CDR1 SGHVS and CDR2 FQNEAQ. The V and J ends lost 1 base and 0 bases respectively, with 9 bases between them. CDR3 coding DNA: TGTGCCAGCAGCTTAGAGGCGGGAACGAACACCGGGGAGCTGTTTTTT. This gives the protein CASSLEAGTNTGELFF.

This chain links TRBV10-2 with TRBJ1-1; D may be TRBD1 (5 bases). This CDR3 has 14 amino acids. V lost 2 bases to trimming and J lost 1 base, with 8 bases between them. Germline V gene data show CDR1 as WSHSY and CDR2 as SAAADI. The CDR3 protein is CASSEIGGNTEAFF. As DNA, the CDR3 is TGCGCCAGCAGTGAGATCGGGGGGAACACTGAAGCTTTCTTT.

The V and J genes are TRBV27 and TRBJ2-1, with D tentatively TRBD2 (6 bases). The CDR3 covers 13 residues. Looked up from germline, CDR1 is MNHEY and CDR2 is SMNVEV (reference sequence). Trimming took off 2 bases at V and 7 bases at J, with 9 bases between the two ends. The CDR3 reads CASSLAAGNEQFF. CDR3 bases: TGTGCCAGCAGTTTAGCGGCGGGGAATGAGCAGTTCTTC.

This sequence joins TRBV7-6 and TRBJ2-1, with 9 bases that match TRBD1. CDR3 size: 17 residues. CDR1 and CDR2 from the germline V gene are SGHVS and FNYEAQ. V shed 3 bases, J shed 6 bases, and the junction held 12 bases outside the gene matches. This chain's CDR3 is CASSFGSGTGRINEQFF. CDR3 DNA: TGTGCCAGCAGCTTTGGAAGCGGGACAGGGCGGATCAATGAGCAGTTCTTC.

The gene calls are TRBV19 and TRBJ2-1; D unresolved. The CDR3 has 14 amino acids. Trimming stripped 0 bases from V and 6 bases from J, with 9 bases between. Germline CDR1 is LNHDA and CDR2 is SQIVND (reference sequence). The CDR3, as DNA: TGTGCCAGTAGTATAGACTACGCACTCAATGAGCAGTTCTTC. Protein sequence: CASSIDYALNEQFF.

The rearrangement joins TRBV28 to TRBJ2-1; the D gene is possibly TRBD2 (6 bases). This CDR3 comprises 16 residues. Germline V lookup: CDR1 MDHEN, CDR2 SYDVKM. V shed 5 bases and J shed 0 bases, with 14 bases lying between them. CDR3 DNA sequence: TGTGCCAGCAGTATACCTAGCGAGAGCTCCTACAATGAGCAGTTCTTC. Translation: CASSIPSESSYNEQFF.

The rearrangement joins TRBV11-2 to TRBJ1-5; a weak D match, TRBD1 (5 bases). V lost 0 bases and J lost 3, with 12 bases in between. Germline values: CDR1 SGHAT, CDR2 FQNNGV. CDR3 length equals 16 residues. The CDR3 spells CASSLDPGLHNQPQHF. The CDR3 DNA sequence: TGTGCCAGCAGCTTAGACCCGGGACTCCACAATCAGCCCCAGCATTTT.

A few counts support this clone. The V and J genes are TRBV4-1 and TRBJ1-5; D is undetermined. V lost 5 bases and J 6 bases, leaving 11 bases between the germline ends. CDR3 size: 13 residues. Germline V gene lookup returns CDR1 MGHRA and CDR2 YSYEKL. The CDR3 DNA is TGCGCCAGCAGCACTCGGGTCGGTCAGCCCCAGCATTTT. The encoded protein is CASSTRVGQPQHF.

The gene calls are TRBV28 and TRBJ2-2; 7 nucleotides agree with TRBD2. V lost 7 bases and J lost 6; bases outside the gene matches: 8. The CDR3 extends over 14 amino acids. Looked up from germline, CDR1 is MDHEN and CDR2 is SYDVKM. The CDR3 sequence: CASNRLAFSGELFF. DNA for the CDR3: TGTGCCAGCAACAGACTAGCTTTCTCCGGGGAGCTGTTTTTT.

CDR3 bases: TGTGCCAGCAGTGAAGAGGGGTATCGGTCTTACCAAGAGACCCAGTACTTC. As protein: CASSEEGYRSYQETQYF. The gene calls are TRBV6-1 and TRBJ2-5; possible D gene TRBD1, 5 bases. Trimming removed 1 base at V and 0 bases at J, with 15 bases between. There are 17 residues in the CDR3. CDR1 MNHNS and CDR2 SASEGT come from the germline V gene.

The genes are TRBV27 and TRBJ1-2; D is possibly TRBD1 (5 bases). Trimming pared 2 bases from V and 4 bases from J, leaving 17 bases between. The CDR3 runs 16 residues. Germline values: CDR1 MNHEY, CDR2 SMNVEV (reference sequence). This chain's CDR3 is CASSLAGSPSIYGYTF. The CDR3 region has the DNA TGTGCCAGCAGTTTAGCAGGGTCCCCCTCCATCTATGGCTACACCTTC.